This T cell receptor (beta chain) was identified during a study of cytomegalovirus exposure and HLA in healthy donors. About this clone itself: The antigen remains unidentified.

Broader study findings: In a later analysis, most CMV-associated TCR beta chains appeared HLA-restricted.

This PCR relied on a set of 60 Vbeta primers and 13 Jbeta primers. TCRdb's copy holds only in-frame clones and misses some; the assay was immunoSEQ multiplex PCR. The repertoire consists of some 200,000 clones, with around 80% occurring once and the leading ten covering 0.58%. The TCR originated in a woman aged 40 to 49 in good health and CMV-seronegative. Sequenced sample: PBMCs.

The CDR3 reads CASSLDRNTDTQYF. The CDR3, as DNA: TGTGCCAGCAGCCTGGACAGAAACACAGATACGCAGTATTTT. V usage is TRBV14 and J usage is TRBJ2-3, with TRBD1 as a possible D gene (6 bases). V lost 4 bases and J 2 bases, leaving 10 bases between the germline ends. CDR3 size: 14 residues. The germline V gene has CDR1 SGHDN and CDR2 FVKESK.